The sequence of this TCR beta chain was determined in a study of blood T cell repertoires in COVID-19. As for the study in general: The United States, Italy and Spain were the sources of the acute and convalescent COVID-19 samples.

Clinical history as reported by participants underpinned cohort assignment. Some clones are missing from TCRdb's copy, which holds only in-frame ones; the method was immunoSEQ multiplex PCR. The table has about 220,000 clones, roughly nine tenths seen once. The CDR3 totals 14 residues. V was clipped by 5 bases and J by 3 bases, with 15 bases between them. Germline CDR1 reads SGHDT; CDR2 reads YYEEEE. The sequenced sample consisted of PBMCs or T cells enriched from blood (not recorded which). The sequence was collected from a woman aged 18-29 years in a cohort exposed to, infected with or recovered from COVID-19 (not recorded which). This sequence joins TRBV5-6 and TRBJ2-7; D call uncertain. The CDR3 nucleotides read TGTGCCAGCAGTCCCGGAGTCTCTTACTACGAGCAGTACTTC. Its protein product is CASSPGVSYYEQYF. Drawing the rest from reference TRBV5-6 and TRBJ2-7, the complete variable domain is DAGVTQSPTHLIKTRGQQVTLRCSPKSGHDTVSWYQQALGQGPQFIFQYYEEEERQRGNFPDRFSGHQFPNYSSELNVNALLLGDSALYLCASSPGVSYYEQYFGPGTRLTVT.